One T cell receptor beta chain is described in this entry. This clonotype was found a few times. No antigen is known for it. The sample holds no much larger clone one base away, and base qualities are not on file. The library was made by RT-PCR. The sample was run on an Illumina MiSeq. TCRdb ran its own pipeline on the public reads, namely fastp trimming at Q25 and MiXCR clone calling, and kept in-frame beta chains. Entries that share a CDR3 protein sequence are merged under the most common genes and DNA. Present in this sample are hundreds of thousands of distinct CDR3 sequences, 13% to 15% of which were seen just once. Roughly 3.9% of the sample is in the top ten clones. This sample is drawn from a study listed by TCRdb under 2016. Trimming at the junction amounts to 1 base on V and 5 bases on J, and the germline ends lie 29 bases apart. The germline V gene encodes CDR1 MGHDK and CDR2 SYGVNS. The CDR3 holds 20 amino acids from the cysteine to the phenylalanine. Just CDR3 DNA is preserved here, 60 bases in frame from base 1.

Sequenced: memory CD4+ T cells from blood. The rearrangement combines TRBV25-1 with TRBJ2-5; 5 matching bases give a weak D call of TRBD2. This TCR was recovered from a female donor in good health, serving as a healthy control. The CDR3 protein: CASSESTLGVAYLRGETQYF. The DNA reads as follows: TGTGCCAGCAGTGAATCCACTCTTGGGGTAGCGTACCTCCGGGGTGAGACCCAGTACTTC.